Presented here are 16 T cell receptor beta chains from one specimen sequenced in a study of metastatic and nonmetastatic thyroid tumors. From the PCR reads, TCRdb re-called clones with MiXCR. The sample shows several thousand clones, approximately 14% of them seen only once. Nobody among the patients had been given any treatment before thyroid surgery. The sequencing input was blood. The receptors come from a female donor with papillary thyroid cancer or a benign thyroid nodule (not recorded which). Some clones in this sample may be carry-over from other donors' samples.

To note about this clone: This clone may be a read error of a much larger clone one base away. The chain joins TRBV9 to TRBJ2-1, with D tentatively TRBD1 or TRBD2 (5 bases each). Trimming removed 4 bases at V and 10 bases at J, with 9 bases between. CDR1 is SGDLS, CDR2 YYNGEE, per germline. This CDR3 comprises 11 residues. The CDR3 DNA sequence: TGTGCCAGCAGCTCTGAGGGGGAGCAGTTCTTC. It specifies CASSSEGEQFF.

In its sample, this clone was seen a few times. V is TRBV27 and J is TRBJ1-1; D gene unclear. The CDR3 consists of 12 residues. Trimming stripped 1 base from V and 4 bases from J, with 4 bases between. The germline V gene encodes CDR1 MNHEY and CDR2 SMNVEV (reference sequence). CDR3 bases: TGTGCCAGCAGTTTATGGGGCACTGAAGCTTTCTTT. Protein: CASSLWGTEAFF.

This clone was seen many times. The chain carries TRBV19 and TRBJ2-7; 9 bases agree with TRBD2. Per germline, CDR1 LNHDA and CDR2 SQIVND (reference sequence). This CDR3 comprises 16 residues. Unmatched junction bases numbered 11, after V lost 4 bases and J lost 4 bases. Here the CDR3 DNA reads TGTGCCAGTAGTAACCCCGGGACTAGCAGGGGATACGAGCAGTACTTC. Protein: CASSNPGTSRGYEQYF.

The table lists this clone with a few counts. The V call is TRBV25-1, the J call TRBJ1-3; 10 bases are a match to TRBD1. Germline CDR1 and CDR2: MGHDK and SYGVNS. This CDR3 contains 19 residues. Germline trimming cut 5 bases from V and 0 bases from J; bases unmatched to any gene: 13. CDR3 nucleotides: TGTGCCAGCAGTCCGGCTGGACAGGGGGAGGTTGGCTCTGGAAACACCATATATTTT. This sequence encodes CASSPAGQGEVGSGNTIYF.

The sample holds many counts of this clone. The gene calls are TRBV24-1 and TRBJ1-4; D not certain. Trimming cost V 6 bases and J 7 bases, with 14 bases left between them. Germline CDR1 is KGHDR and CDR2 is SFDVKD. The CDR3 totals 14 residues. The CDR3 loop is CATSSVGNPEKLFF. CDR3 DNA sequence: TGTGCCACCAGTTCCGTAGGTAACCCTGAAAAACTGTTTTTT.

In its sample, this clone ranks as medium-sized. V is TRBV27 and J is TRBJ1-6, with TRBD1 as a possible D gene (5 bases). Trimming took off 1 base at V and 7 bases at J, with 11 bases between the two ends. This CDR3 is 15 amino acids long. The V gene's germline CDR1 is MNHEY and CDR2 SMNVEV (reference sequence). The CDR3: CASSLWQGMNSPLHF. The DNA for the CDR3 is TGTGCCAGCAGTTTATGGCAGGGTATGAATTCACCCCTCCACTTT.

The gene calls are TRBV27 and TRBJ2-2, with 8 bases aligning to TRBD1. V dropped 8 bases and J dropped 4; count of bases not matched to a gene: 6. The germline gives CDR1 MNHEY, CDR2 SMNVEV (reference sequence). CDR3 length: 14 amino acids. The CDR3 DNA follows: TGTGCCAGCGCGGGACAGGAGGGCACCGGGGAGCTGTTTTTT. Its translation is CASAGQEGTGELFF.

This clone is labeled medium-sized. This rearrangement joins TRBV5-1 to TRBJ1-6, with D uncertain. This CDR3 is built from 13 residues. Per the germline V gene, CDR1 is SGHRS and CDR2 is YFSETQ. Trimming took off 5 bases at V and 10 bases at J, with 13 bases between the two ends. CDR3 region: CASRPDTESPLHF. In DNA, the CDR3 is TGCGCCAGCAGACCAGACACAGAATCACCCCTCCACTTT.

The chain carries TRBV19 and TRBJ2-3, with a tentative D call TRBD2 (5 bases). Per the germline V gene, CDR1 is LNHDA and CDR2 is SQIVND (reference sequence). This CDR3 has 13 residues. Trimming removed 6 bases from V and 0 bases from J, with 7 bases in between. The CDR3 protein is CASRPSSTDTQYF. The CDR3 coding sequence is TGTGCCAGTAGACCTAGCAGCACAGATACGCAGTATTTT.

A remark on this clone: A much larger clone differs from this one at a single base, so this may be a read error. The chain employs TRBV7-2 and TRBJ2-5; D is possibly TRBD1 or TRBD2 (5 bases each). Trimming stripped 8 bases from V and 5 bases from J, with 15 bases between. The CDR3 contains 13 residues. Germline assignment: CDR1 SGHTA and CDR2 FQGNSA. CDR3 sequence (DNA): TGTGCCAGCGGCCCCTGGGGCGGGGAGACCCAGTACTTC. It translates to CASGPWGGETQYF.

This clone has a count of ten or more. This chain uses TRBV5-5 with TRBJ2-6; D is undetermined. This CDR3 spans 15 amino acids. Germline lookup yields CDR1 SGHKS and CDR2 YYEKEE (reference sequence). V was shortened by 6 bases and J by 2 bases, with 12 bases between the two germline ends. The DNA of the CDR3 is TGTGCCAGCACAGTCGTTCGAACTGGGGCCAACGTCCTGACTTTC. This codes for CASTVVRTGANVLTF.

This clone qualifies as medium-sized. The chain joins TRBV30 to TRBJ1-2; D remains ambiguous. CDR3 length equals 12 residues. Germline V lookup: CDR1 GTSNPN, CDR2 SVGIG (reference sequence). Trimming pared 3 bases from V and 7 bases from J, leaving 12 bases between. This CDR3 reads CAWRGQLTGYTF. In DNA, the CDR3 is TGTGCCTGGAGGGGCCAGTTAACTGGCTACACCTTC.

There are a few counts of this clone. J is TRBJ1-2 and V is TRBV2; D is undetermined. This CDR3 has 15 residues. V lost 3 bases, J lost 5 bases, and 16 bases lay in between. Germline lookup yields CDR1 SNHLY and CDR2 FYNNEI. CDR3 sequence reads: CASSENPDPGYGYTF. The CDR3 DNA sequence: TGTGCCAGCAGTGAGAATCCAGACCCGGGGTATGGCTACACCTTC.

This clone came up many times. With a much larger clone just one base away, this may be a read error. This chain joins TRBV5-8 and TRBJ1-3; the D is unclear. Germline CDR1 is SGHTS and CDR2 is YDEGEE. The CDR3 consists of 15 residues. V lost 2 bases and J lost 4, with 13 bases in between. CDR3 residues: CASSFEDGVGNTIYF. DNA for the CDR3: TGTGCCAGCAGCTTTGAGGACGGGGTAGGAAACACCATATATTTT.

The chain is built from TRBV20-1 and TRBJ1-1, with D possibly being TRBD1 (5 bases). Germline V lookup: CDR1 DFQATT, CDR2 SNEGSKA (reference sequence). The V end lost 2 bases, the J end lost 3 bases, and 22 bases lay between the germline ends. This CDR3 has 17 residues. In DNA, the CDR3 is TGCAGTGCTAGACCTAGACAGATCCACCCTGGGGACACTGAAGCTTTCTTT. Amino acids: CSARPRQIHPGDTEAFF.

CDR3 sequence (DNA): TGTGCCAGCAGTGCCGTAGCGGGAGGGCTAGCCGGGGAGCTGTTTTTT. Protein sequence: CASSAVAGGLAGELFF. The chain recombines TRBV6-1 with TRBJ2-2, with TRBD2 matching 11 bases. Germline trimming cut 4 bases from V and 6 bases from J; bases unmatched to any gene: 7. Germline assignment: CDR1 MNHNS and CDR2 SASEGT. The CDR3 is made up of 16 amino acids.